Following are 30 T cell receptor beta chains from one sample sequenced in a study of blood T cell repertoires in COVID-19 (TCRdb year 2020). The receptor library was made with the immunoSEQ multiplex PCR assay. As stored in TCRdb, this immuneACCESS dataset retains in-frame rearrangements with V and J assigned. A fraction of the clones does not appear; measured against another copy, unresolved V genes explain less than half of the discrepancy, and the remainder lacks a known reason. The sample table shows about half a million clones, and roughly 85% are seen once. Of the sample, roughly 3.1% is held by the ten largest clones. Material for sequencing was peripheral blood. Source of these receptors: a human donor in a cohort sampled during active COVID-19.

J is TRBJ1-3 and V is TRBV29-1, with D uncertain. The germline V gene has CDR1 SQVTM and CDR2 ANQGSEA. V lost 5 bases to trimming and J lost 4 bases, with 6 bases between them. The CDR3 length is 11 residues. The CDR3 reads CSVYEGNTIYF. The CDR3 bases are TGCAGCGTTTACGAGGGAAACACCATATATTTT.

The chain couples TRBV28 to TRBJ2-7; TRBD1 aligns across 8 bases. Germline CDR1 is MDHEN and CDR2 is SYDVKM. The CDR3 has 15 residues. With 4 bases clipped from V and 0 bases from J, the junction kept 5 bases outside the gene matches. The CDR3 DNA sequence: TGTGCCAGCAGTTCCCAGGACAGGGTCTCCTACGAGCAGTACTTC. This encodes CASSSQDRVSYEQYF. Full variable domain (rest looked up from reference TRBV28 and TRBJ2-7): DVKVTQSSRYLVKRTGEKVFLECVQDMDHENMFWYRQDPGLGLRLIYFSYDVKMKEKGDIPEGYSVSREKKERFSLILESASTNQTSMYLCASSSQDRVSYEQYFGPGTRLTVT.

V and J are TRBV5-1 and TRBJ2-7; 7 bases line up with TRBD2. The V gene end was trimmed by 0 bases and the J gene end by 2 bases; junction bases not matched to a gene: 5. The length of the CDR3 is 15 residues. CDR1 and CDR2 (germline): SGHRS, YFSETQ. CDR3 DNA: TGCGCCAGCAGCTTGGAAGGCGGGAGTACCTACGAGCAGTACTTC. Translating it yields CASSLEGGSTYEQYF.

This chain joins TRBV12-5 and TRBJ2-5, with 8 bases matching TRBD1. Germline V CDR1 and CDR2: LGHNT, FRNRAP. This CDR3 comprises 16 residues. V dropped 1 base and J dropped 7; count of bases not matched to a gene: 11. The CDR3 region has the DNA TGTGCTAGTGGTTTGGCCGGACAGGGTGGGTTTTTGACCCAGTACTTC. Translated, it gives CASGLAGQGGFLTQYF.

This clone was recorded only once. The CDR3 reads CASGTSGRNNEQFF. The CDR3 DNA is TGCGCCAGCGGGACTAGCGGGAGGAATAATGAGCAGTTCTTC. The gene calls are TRBV5-1 and TRBJ2-1; 15 bases agree with TRBD2. The CDR3 length is 14 residues. Germline values: CDR1 SGHRS, CDR2 YFSETQ. J was trimmed by 7 bases and V by 7 bases; bases with no gene match: 3.

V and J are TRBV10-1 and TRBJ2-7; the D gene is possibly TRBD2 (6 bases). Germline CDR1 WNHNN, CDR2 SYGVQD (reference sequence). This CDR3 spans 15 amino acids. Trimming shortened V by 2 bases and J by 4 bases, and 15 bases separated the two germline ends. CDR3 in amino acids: CASSEGGGLGYEQYF. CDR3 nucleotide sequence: TGCGCCAGCAGTGAGGGGGGAGGATTGGGGTACGAGCAGTACTTC.

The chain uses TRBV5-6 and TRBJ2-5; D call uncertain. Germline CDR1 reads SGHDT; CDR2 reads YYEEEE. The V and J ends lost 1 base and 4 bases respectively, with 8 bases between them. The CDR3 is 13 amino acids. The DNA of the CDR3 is TGTGCCAGCAGCTTGCCGGGTAGAGAGACCCAGTACTTC. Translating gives CASSLPGRETQYF.

CDR3 loop: CASSSPRQGPTNTEAFF. CDR3 sequence (DNA): TGCGCCAGCAGCTCTCCCCGACAGGGGCCGACGAACACTGAAGCTTTCTTT. V is TRBV5-1 and J is TRBJ1-1; the match to TRBD1 covers 8 bases. V shed 3 bases, J shed 1 base, and the junction held 11 bases outside the gene matches. From germline, CDR1 is SGHRS and CDR2 YFSETQ. The CDR3 has 17 residues.

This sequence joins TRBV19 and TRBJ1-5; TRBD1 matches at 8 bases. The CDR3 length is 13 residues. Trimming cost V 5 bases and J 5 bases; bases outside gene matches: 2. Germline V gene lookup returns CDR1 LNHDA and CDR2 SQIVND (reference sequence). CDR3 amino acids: CASSGTGYQPQHF. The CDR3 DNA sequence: TGTGCCAGTAGTGGGACAGGTTATCAGCCCCAGCATTTT.

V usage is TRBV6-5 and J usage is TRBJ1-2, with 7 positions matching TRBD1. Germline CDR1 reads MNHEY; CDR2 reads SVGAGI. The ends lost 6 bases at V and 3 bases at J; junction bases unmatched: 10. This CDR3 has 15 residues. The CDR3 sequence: CASSMIKDRDYGYTF. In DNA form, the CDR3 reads TGTGCCAGCAGCATGATAAAAGACAGGGACTATGGCTACACCTTC.

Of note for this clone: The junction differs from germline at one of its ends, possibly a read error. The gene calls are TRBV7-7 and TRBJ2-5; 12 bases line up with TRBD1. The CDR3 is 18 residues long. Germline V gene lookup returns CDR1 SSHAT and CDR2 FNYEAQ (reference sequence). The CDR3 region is CASSPIPSGTGGSETQYF. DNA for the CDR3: TGTGCTAGCAGTCCGATACCCTCCGGGACAGGGGGCTCAGAGACCCAGTACTTC.

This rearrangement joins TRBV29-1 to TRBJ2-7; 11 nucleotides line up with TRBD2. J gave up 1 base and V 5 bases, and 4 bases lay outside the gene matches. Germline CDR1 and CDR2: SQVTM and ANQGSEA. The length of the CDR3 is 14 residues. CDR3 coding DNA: TGCAGCGTTCGAACTAGCGGGGGTTCCTACGAGCAGTACTTC. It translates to CSVRTSGGSYEQYF.

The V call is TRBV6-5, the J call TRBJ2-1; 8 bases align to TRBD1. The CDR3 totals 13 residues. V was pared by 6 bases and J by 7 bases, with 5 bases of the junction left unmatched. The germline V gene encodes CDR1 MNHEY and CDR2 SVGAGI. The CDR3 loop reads CASRTTGENEQFF. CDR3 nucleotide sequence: TGTGCCAGCAGGACGACAGGGGAGAATGAGCAGTTCTTC.

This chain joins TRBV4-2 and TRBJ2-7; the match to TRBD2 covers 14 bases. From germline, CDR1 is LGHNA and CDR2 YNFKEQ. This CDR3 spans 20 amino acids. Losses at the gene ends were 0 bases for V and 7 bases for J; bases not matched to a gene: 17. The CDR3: CASSQEVPYRGLAGVGEQYF. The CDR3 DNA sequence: TGTGCCAGCAGCCAAGAGGTCCCGTACCGGGGACTAGCGGGAGTAGGTGAGCAGTACTTC.

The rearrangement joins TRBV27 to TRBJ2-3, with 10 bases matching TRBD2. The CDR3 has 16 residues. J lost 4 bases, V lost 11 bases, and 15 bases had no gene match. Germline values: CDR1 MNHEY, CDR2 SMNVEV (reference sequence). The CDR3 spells CACKGSGRAFPDTQYF. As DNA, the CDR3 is TGTGCCTGCAAGGGCAGCGGGAGGGCCTTCCCAGATACGCAGTATTTT.

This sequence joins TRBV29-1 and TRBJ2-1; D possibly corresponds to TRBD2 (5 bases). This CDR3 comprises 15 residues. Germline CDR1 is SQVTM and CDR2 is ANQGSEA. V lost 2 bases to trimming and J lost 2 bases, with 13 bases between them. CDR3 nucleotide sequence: TGCAGCGTTGAAAAAAAGTTGCGGGCCTACAATGAGCAGTTCTTC. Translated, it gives CSVEKKLRAYNEQFF.

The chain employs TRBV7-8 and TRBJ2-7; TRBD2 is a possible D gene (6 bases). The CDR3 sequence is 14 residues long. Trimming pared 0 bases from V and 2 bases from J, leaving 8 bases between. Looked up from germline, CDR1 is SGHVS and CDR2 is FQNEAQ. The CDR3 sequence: CASSLASGTYEQYF. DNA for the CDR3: TGTGCCAGCAGCTTAGCTAGCGGAACCTACGAGCAGTACTTC.

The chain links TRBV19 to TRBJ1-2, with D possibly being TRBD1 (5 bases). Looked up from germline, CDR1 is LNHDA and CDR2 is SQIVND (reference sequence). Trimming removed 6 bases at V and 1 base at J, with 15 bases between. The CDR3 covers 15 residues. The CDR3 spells CASRIRQGLNYGYTF. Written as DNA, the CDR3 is TGTGCCAGTAGAATTCGGCAGGGACTTAACTATGGCTACACCTTC.

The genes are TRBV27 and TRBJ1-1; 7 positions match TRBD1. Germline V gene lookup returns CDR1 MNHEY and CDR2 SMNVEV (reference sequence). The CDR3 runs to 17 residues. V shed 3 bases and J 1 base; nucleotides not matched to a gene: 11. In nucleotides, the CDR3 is TGTGCCAGCAGTTTGTTCCAACCTCGACAGGGGAACACTGAAGCTTTCTTT. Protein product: CASSLFQPRQGNTEAFF.

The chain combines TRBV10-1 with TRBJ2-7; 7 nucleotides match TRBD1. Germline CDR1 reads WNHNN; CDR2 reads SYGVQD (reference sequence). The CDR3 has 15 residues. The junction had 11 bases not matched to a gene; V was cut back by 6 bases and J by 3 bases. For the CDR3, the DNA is TGCGCCAGCAGCCCCGCGGCAGGGGGTAACTACGAGCAGTACTTC. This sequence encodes CASSPAAGGNYEQYF.

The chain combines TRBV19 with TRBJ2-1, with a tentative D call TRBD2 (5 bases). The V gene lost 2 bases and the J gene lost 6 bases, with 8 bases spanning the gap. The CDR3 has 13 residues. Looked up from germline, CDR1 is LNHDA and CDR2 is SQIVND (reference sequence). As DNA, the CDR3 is TGTGCCAGTAGTATATTAGCGCGCAATGAGCAGTTCTTC. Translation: CASSILARNEQFF. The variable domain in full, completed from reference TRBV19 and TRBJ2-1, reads DGGITQSPKYLFRKEGQNVTLSCEQNLNHDAMYWYRQDPGQGLRLIYYSQIVNDFQKGDIAEGYSVSREKKESFPLTVTSAQKNPTAFYLCASSILARNEQFFGPGTRLTVL.

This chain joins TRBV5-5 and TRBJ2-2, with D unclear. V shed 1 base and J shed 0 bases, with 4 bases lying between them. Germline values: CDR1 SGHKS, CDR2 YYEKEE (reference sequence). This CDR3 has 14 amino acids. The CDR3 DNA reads TGTGCCAGCAGCTTGATAGCGAACACCGGGGAGCTGTTTTTT. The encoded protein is CASSLIANTGELFF.

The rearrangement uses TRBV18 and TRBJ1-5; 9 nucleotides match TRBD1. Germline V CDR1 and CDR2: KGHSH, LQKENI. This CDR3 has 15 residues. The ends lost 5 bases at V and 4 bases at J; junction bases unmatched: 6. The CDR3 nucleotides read TGTGCCAGCTCATCGACAGGGGGAAGAAATCAGCCCCAGCATTTT. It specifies CASSSTGGRNQPQHF.

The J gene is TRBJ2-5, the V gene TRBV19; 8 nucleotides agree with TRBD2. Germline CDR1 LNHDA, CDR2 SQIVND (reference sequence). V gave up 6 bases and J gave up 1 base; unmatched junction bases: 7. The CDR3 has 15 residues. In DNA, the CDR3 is TGTGCCAGTAGACTCCGGGGGGGACTCCAAGAGACCCAGTACTTC. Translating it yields CASRLRGGLQETQYF.

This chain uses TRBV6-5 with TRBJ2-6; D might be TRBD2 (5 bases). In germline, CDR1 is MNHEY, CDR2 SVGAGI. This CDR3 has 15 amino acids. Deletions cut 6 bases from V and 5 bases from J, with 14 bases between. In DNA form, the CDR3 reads TGTGCCAGCAGACTAGACCCATCCCGGGCCAACGTCCTGACTTTC. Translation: CASRLDPSRANVLTF.

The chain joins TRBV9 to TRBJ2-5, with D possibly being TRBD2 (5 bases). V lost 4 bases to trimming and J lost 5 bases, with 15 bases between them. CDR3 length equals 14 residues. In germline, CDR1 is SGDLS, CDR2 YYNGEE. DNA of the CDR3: TGTGCCAGCAGCAACCGGGGTCAAGGGGAGACCCAGTACTTC. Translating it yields CASSNRGQGETQYF.

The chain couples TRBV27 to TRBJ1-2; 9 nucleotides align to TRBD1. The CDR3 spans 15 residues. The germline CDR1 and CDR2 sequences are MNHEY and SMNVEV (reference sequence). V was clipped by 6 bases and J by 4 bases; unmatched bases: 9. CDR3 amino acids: CASRVGQGTLYGYTF. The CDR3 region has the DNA TGTGCCAGCAGAGTGGGACAGGGTACTCTCTATGGCTACACCTTC.

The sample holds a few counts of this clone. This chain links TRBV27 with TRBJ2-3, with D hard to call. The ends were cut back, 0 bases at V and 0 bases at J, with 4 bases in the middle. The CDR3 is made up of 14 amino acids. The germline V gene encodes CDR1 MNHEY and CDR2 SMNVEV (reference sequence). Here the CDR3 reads CASSLSSSTDTQYF. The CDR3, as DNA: TGTGCCAGCAGTTTATCTAGCAGCACAGATACGCAGTATTTT.

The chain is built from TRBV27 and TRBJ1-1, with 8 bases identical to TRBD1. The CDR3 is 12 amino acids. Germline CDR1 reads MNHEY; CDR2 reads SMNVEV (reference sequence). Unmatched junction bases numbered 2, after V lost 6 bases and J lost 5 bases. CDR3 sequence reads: CASSRQGTEAFF. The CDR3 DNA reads TGTGCCAGCAGCCGACAGGGGACTGAAGCTTTCTTT.

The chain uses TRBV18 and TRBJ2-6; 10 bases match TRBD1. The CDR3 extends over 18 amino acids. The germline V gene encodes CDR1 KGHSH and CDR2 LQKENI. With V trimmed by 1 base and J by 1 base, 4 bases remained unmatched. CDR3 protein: CASSPRTGGRSGANVLTF. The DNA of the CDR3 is TGTGCCAGCTCACCACGGACAGGGGGGCGGTCTGGGGCCAACGTCCTGACTTTC.